The source of this T cell receptor (beta chain) is a study of control samples from healthy donors and cancer patients. The data were produced by immunoSEQ multiplex PCR, yet TCRdb's version contains in-frame clones alone and is incomplete. The sample gives over 80,000 clones, around four fifths of which show up once; around 20% is in the top ten. After removal of 4 bases from V and 5 bases from J, the junction contained 1 base not matched to a gene. The CDR3 sequence is 13 residues long. The germline gives CDR1 MGHRA, CDR2 YSYEKL. There are a few counts of this clone. J is TRBJ2-2 and V is TRBV4-1; TRBD2 matches at 7 bases. Source material: blood. The TCR sequence derives from a man under 40 in good health. The CDR3 loop is CASSLSGTGELFF. In DNA form, the CDR3 reads TGCGCCAGCAGCCTTAGCGGGACCGGGGAGCTGTTTTTT.